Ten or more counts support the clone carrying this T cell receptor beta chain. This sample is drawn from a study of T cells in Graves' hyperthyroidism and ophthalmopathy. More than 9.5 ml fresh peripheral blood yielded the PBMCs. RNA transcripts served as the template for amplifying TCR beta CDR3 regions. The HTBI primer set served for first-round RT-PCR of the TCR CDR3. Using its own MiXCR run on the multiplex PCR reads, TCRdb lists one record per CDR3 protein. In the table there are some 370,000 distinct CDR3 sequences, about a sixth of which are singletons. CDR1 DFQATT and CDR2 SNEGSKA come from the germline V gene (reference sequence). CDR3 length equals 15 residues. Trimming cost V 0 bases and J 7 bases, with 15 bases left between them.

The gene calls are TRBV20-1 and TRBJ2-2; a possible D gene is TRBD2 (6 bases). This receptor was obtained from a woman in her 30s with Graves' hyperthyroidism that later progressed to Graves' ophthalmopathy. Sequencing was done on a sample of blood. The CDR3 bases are TGCAGTGCTAGAGACTCGACTAGTGTACGCGGGGAGCTGTTTTTT. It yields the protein CSARDSTSVRGELFF.